The 27 T cell receptor beta chains below were found in one sample sequenced in a study of PD-1 blockade in classical Hodgkin lymphoma (dated by TCRdb to 2019 to 2021). Libraries were built with the immunoSEQ multiplex PCR assay. Imported from immuneACCESS, the table was reduced by TCRdb to in-frame sequences with V and J called. These copies leave out some clones; in studies compared against another copy, an unresolved V gene accounts for under half, and the cause of the remainder is not known. The sample table shows around 4,200 clones, and approximately 70% are seen once. Clones ranked in the top ten supply around 50% of the sample. The time point label here, explained by the study, means: cycle 4 day 1 (C4D1), after around six weeks of nivolumab. All trial patients had relapsed after autologous stem cell transplantation, with cohorts A, B and C differing in prior brentuximab vedotin exposure.

The material sequenced was peripheral blood mononuclear cells (PBMCs), taken before the fourth cycle of nivolumab. The receptors derive from a human donor with classical Hodgkin lymphoma.

Relative to its sample, this clone is medium-sized (0.01 to 0.1%). V is TRBV6-1 and J is TRBJ2-7; D ambiguous. This CDR3 comprises 13 residues. In germline, CDR1 is MNHNS, CDR2 SASEGT. Deletions cut 2 bases from V and 12 bases from J, with 17 bases between. CDR3 residues: CASSESAWRSLYF. As DNA, the CDR3 is TGTGCCAGCAGTGAATCCGCCTGGCGTTCTCTGTACTTC.

The chain combines TRBV5-1 with TRBJ2-2; 12 positions agree with TRBD2. The germline V gene has CDR1 SGHRS and CDR2 YFSETQ. V shed 0 bases and J 2 bases; nucleotides not matched to a gene: 5. The CDR3 is 18 amino acids. The CDR3 DNA follows: TGCGCCAGCAGCTTGGATGGACTAGCGGGACTTAACACCGGGGAGCTGTTTTTT. Encoded protein: CASSLDGLAGLNTGELFF.

This sequence joins TRBV4-3 and TRBJ1-2; possibly TRBD1 for D (6 bases). The germline V and J ends were trimmed by 1 base and 4 bases, with 13 bases remaining between them. The CDR3 has 15 residues. Germline V gene data show CDR1 as LGHNA and CDR2 as YSLEER. The CDR3 loop reads CASSQVWGAGYGYTF. As DNA, the CDR3 is TGCGCCAGCAGCCAAGTGTGGGGGGCTGGCTATGGCTACACCTTC.

The chain joins TRBV11-2 to TRBJ2-5; 8 positions agree with TRBD2. CDR3 length equals 14 residues. The V gene end was trimmed by 1 base and the J gene end by 7 bases; junction bases not matched to a gene: 5. Germline loops: CDR1 SGHAT, CDR2 FQNNGV. The CDR3 reads CASSLGTSSGTQYF. The CDR3 bases are TGTGCCAGCAGCTTAGGGACTAGCTCCGGGACCCAGTACTTC.

This clone was detected a few times. V gene TRBV30 combines with J gene TRBJ2-7; the D is unclear. V gave up 3 bases and J gave up 5 bases, with 8 bases separating them. In germline, CDR1 is GTSNPN, CDR2 SVGIG (reference sequence). CDR3 length equals 11 residues. CDR3 protein: CAWRDRDEQYF. CDR3 in DNA: TGTGCCTGGAGGGACCGGGACGAGCAGTACTTC. Full variable domain (rest looked up from reference TRBV30 and TRBJ2-7): SQTIHQWPATLVQPVGSPLSLECTVEGTSNPNLYWYRQAAGRGLQLLFYSVGIGQISSEVPQNLSASRPQDRQFILSSKKLLLSDSGFYLCAWRDRDEQYFGPGTRLTVT.

The sample holds one count of this clone. The chain joins TRBV4-1 to TRBJ2-3; 8 bases match TRBD2. The CDR3 covers 16 residues. The junction had 4 bases not matched to a gene; V was cut back by 0 bases and J by 2 bases. The germline V gene has CDR1 MGHRA and CDR2 YSYEKL. This chain's CDR3 is CASSQETSGYTDTQYF. The DNA for the CDR3 is TGCGCCAGCAGCCAAGAAACTAGCGGCTACACAGATACGCAGTATTTT.

The chain employs TRBV5-1 and TRBJ1-3, with D hard to call. Trimming removed 0 bases from V and 0 bases from J, with 7 bases in between. CDR1 is SGHRS and CDR2 is YFSETQ in the germline V gene. CDR3 length: 15 amino acids. The CDR3 nucleotides are TGCGCCAGCAGCTTGGGTGAAGCCTCTGGAAACACCATATATTTT. The encoded protein is CASSLGEASGNTIYF. Supplemented by reference TRBV5-1 and TRBJ1-3, the full variable domain reads KAGVTQTPRYLIKTRGQQVTLSCSPISGHRSVSWYQQTPGQGLQFLFEYFSETQRNKGNFPGRFSGRQFSNSRSEMNVSTLELGDSALYLCASSLGEASGNTIYFGEGSWLTVV.

The chain has TRBV5-8 and TRBJ1-1; the D is unclear. This CDR3 spans 16 amino acids. From germline, CDR1 is SGHTS and CDR2 YDEGEE. Between the trimmed V and J ends, which lost 0 bases and 0 bases, there was a span of 12 bases. CDR3 in amino acids: CASSLGPSGMNTEAFF. CDR3 nucleotides: TGTGCCAGCAGCTTGGGACCCTCTGGGATGAACACTGAAGCTTTCTTT.

The chain carries TRBV5-1 and TRBJ2-7; 10 bases fit TRBD2. The germline gives CDR1 SGHRS, CDR2 YFSETQ. This CDR3 is built from 17 residues. Unmatched junction bases numbered 12, after V lost 4 bases and J lost 2 bases. CDR3: CASSTRPISGRTYEQYF. The CDR3 region has the DNA TGCGCCAGCAGCACCCGACCCATTAGCGGGAGGACCTACGAGCAGTACTTC.

The table lists this clone with a count of one. The chain recombines TRBV15 with TRBJ2-1; a weak D match, TRBD1 (6 bases). Trimming removed 0 bases from V and 7 bases from J, with 10 bases in between. This CDR3 has 14 amino acids. Germline CDR1 is LNHNV and CDR2 is YYDKDF (reference sequence). This CDR3 is CATSRDQRGNEQFF. In nucleotides, the CDR3 is TGTGCCACCAGCAGAGATCAAAGGGGGAATGAGCAGTTCTTC.

This clone came up once. The chain recombines TRBV5-1 with TRBJ2-5; the match to TRBD2 covers 11 bases. CDR3 size: 16 residues. The germline CDR1 and CDR2 sequences are SGHRS and YFSETQ. Unmatched junction bases numbered 10, after V lost 4 bases and J lost 5 bases. CDR3 nucleotide sequence: TGCGCCAGCAGCCCGGGGGTAGCGGGAGGGCTGGAGACCCAGTACTTC. It codes for CASSPGVAGGLETQYF.

This clone was seen once. This rearrangement joins TRBV27 to TRBJ1-4; possible D gene TRBD1, 5 bases. This CDR3 comprises 15 residues. Trimming took 5 bases from V and 5 from J, leaving 15 bases between them. Per germline, CDR1 MNHEY and CDR2 SMNVEV (reference sequence). CDR3 bases: TGTGCCAGCAGTACACGGGACGGAAGAAATGAAAAACTGTTTTTT. Translating it yields CASSTRDGRNEKLFF.

The chain recombines TRBV19 with TRBJ1-2; TRBD1 matches 10 bases. The germline gives CDR1 LNHDA, CDR2 SQIVND (reference sequence). J was trimmed by 6 bases and V by 4 bases; bases with no gene match: 5. The CDR3 is made up of 14 amino acids. The CDR3 protein is CASSTATGGDGYTF. CDR3 bases: TGTGCCAGTAGTACAGCGACAGGGGGCGATGGCTACACCTTC.

In its sample, this clone was seen a few times. The chain carries TRBV14 and TRBJ2-7; D gene uncertain. This CDR3 is 11 amino acids long. From germline, CDR1 is SGHDN and CDR2 FVKESK. V was clipped by 1 base and J by 4 bases, with 2 bases between them. The CDR3 DNA reads TGTGCCAGCAGCCAAGGGTACGAGCAGTACTTC. Its protein product is CASSQGYEQYF.

The chain couples TRBV5-1 to TRBJ2-5, with D perhaps matching TRBD2 (5 bases). Trimming left V 0 bases short and J 6 bases short, with 9 bases between. In germline, CDR1 is SGHRS, CDR2 YFSETQ. This CDR3 contains 13 residues. CDR3 protein: CASSLGGFQTQYF. The CDR3 DNA sequence: TGCGCCAGCAGCTTGGGCGGGTTTCAGACCCAGTACTTC. The whole variable domain, filled in from reference TRBV5-1 and TRBJ2-5, reads KAGVTQTPRYLIKTRGQQVTLSCSPISGHRSVSWYQQTPGQGLQFLFEYFSETQRNKGNFPGRFSGRQFSNSRSEMNVSTLELGDSALYLCASSLGGFQTQYFGPGTRLLVL.

The chain couples TRBV4-3 to TRBJ2-3, with D unresolved. The CDR3 is 13 amino acids. Trimming pared 0 bases from V and 6 bases from J, leaving 7 bases between. Germline CDR1 LGHNA, CDR2 YSLEER. CDR3: CASSQDVRDTQYF. CDR3 nucleotides: TGCGCCAGCAGCCAAGATGTGAGGGATACGCAGTATTTT.

The J gene is TRBJ2-1, the V gene TRBV27, with TRBD1 identical over 11 bases. CDR1 and CDR2 (germline): MNHEY, SMNVEV (reference sequence). The CDR3 totals 14 residues. After removal of 6 bases from V and 6 bases from J, the junction contained 4 bases not matched to a gene. As DNA, the CDR3 is TGTGCCAGCAGCTCCGGGACAGGGGGCAATGAGCAGTTCTTC. It translates to CASSSGTGGNEQFF.

This sequence joins TRBV5-1 and TRBJ2-7; the match to TRBD1 covers 9 bases. Per the germline V gene, CDR1 is SGHRS and CDR2 is YFSETQ. The ends lost 0 bases at V and 5 bases at J; junction bases unmatched: 9. This CDR3 has 16 residues. CDR3 sequence (DNA): TGCGCCAGCAGCTTGGCACCCGGGACAGGGACAAACGAGCAGTACTTC. Translation: CASSLAPGTGTNEQYF.

J is TRBJ2-3 and V is TRBV9; 8 positions match TRBD2. Per germline, CDR1 SGDLS and CDR2 YYNGEE. The junction had 5 bases not matched to a gene; V was cut back by 0 bases and J by 8 bases. The CDR3 spans 14 residues. The CDR3 coding sequence is TGTGCCAGCAGCGTAGCCGGGAGGGAGGGTACGCAGTATTTT. Amino acids: CASSVAGREGTQYF.

V and J are TRBV9 and TRBJ2-5, with 7 bases lining up with TRBD1. The germline gives CDR1 SGDLS, CDR2 YYNGEE. V shed 2 bases and J 2 bases; nucleotides not matched to a gene: 6. The CDR3 has 15 residues. The DNA of the CDR3 is TGTGCCAGCAGCGTGGGACAGACCTTTCAAGAGACCCAGTACTTC. It yields the protein CASSVGQTFQETQYF.

This clone was seen a single time. V and J are TRBV6-4 and TRBJ1-6; D not resolved. This CDR3 region has 14 residues. CDR1 is MRHNA, CDR2 SNTAGT, per germline. Trimming removed 7 bases at V and 7 bases at J, with 14 bases between. The CDR3 is CASTSNPGNSPLHF. CDR3 in DNA: TGTGCCAGCACATCGAACCCGGGGAATTCACCCCTCCACTTT.

The chain joins TRBV7-2 to TRBJ2-1; D is possibly TRBD2 (6 bases). Germline loops: CDR1 SGHTA, CDR2 FQGNSA. The V end was cut by 5 bases, the J end by 2 bases, with 16 bases between. This CDR3 region has 16 residues. CDR3 protein: CASSPTEDYTYNEQFF. The CDR3 DNA is TGTGCCAGCAGCCCCACGGAGGACTATACCTACAATGAGCAGTTCTTC. Full variable domain (remainder filled in from reference TRBV7-2 and TRBJ2-1): GAGVSQSPSNKVTEKGKDVELRCDPISGHTALYWYRQSLGQGLEFLIYFQGNSAPDKSGLPSDRFSAERTGGSVSTLTIQRTQQEDSAVYLCASSPTEDYTYNEQFFGPGTRLTVL.

V gene TRBV6-1 combines with J gene TRBJ2-1; 12 bases agree with TRBD2. The CDR3 has 17 amino acids. Germline V CDR1 and CDR2: MNHNS, SASEGT. The ends lost 4 bases at V and 8 bases at J; junction bases unmatched: 12. The chain's CDR3 is CASSVLLAGGPLHEQFF. The CDR3 nucleotides read TGTGCCAGCAGTGTCCTTCTAGCGGGAGGGCCTTTGCATGAGCAGTTCTTC.

CDR3 protein: CAWSSRGTATAYGYTF. CDR3 DNA sequence: TGTGCCTGGAGTTCTAGGGGGACCGCCACTGCTTATGGCTACACCTTC. V gene TRBV30 combines with J gene TRBJ1-2; possibly TRBD1 for D (6 bases). Germline lookup yields CDR1 GTSNPN and CDR2 SVGIG (reference sequence). The V gene lost 2 bases and the J gene lost 5 bases, with 21 bases spanning the gap. This CDR3 comprises 16 residues.

J is TRBJ2-1 and V is TRBV28, with D tentatively TRBD2 (6 bases). CDR1 and CDR2 (germline): MDHEN, SYDVKM. CDR3 size: 16 residues. V lost 6 bases, J lost 5 bases, and 20 bases lay in between. The CDR3 coding sequence is TGTGCCAGCAGCCCAAACACGGGGGAAAAAAACAATGAGCAGTTCTTC. Translation gives CASSPNTGEKNNEQFF.

The chain is built from TRBV5-5 and TRBJ1-2; weak D call: TRBD1 (6 bases). Germline CDR1 SGHKS, CDR2 YYEKEE (reference sequence). This CDR3 contains 14 residues. The V end was cut by 4 bases, the J end by 4 bases, with 14 bases between. The CDR3: CASSQGLGVYGYTF. The CDR3 DNA is TGTGCCAGCAGCCAGGGGCTCGGAGTCTATGGCTACACCTTC.

The table lists this clone with a few counts. The J gene is TRBJ1-5, the V gene TRBV19, with 7 bases lining up with TRBD1. With 4 bases clipped from V and 7 bases from J, the junction kept 10 bases outside the gene matches. CDR3 length: 15 residues. The germline V gene encodes CDR1 LNHDA and CDR2 SQIVND (reference sequence). The CDR3 region is CASSNFGTDKQPQHF. For the CDR3, the DNA is TGTGCCAGTAGTAACTTCGGGACAGACAAGCAGCCCCAGCATTTT.